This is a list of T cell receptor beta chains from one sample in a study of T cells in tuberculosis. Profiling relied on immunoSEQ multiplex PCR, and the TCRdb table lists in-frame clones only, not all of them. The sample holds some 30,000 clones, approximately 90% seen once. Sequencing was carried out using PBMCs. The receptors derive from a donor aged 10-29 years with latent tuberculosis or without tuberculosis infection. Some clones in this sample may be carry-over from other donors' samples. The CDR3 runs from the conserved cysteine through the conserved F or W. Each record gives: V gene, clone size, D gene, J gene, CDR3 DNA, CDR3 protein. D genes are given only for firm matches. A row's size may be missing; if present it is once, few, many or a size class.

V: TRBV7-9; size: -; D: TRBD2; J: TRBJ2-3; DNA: TGTGCCAGCAGCCCAGTAGCGGGGGGGAACACAGATACGCAGTATTTT; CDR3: CASSPVAGGNTDTQYF
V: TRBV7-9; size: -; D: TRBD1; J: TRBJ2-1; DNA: TGTGCCAGCAGCTTAGAGGGACAGGGCTACAATGAGCAGTTCTTC; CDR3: CASSLEGQGYNEQFF
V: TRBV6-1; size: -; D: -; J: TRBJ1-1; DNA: TGTGCCAGCTCCCCGGCAGGAAGGACTGAAGCTTTCTTT; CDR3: CASSPAGRTEAFF
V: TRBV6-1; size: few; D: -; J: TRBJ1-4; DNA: TGTGCCAGCAGTGAGCAAAGACAGACAACTAATGAAAAACTGTTTTTT; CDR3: CASSEQRQTTNEKLFF
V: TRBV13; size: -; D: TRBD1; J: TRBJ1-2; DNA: TGTGCCAGCAGCTTACCAGGGGGCTATGGCTACACCTTC; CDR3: CASSLPGGYGYTF
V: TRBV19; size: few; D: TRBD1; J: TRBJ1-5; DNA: TGTGCCAGTAGTATAAAGGGGGCAGGACAGCCCCAGCATTTT; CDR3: CASSIKGAGQPQHF
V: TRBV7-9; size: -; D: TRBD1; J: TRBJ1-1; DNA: TGTGCCAGCAGCTTAGCCAGGGGGGCGTGGACTGAAGCTTTCTTT; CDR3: CASSLARGAWTEAFF
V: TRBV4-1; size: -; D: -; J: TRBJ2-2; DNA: TGCGCCAGCAGCCAATCGCGGGATTTTAACACCGGGGAGCTGTTTTTT; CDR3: CASSQSRDFNTGELFF
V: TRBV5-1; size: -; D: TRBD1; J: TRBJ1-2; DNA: TGCGCCAGCAGCTTGGAGACAGGGGGCGCGGGCTACACCTTC; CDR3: CASSLETGGAGYTF
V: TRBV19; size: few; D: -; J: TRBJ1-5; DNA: TGTGCCAGTACCCCAGGACAGTTATATCAGCCCCAGCATTTT; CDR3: CASTPGQLYQPQHF
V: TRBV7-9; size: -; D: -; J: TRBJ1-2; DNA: TGTGCCAGCAGCTTAGATCCGGGGTTGGTGCGTGGCTACACCTTC; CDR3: CASSLDPGLVRGYTF
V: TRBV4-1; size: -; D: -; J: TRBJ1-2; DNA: TGCGTCAGCAGCCAAGATGAGGTTAACTATGGCTACACCTTC; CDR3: CVSSQDEVNYGYTF
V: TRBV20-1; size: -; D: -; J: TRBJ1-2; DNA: TGCAGTGCTATCGGTGACTATGGCTACACCTTC; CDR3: CSAIGDYGYTF
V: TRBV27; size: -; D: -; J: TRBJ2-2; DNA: TGTGCCAGCAGCTTAGGGGGGAAGAGGGCCGGGGAGCTGTTTTTT; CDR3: CASSLGGKRAGELFF
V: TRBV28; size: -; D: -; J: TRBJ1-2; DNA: TGTGCCAGCAGTTTCTTCCCTGGCAGGGGCAACTATGGCTACACCTTC; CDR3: CASSFFPGRGNYGYTF
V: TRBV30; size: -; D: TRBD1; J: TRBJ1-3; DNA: TGTGCCTGGAAAGGGACAGGAGGAAACACCATATATTTT; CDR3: CAWKGTGGNTIYF
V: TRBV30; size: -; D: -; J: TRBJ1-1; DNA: TGTGCCTGGAGTGTATATGCCCCTCCCGGGACAGAAGCTTTCTTT; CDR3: CAWSVYAPPGTEAFF
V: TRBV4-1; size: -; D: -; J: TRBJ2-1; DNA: TGCGCCAGCAGCAAAGATATCTGGGCCCCGGTAGAGCAGTTCTTC; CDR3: CASSKDIWAPVEQFF
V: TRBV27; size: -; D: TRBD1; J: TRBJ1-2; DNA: TGTGCCAGCAGTAGGGACAGGGGGAACTATGGCTACACCTTC; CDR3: CASSRDRGNYGYTF
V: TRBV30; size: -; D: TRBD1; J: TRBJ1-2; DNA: TGTGCCTGGAGTGGTTCAAAGACAGGGTCGTGGGGCTACACCTTC; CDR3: CAWSGSKTGSWGYTF
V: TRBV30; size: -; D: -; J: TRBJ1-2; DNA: TGTGCCTGGGGTGGGGAGAACTATGGCTACACCTTC; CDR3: CAWGGENYGYTF
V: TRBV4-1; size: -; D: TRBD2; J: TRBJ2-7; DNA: TGCGCCAGCAGCCCGATCCTTACTAGCGGTGACGAGCAGTACTTC; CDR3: CASSPILTSGDEQYF
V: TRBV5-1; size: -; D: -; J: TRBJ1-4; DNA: TGCGCCAGCAGCTTTATGGCAGGTCTTAATGAAAAACTGTTTTTT; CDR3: CASSFMAGLNEKLFF
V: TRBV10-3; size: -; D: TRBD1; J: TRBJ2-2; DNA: TGTGCCATCAAGGTATCAGGACAGGGAAACACCGGGGAGCTGTTTTTT; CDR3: CAIKVSGQGNTGELFF
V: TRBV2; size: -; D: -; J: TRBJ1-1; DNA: TGTGCCAGCAGTGCTTCACACGGGGAGACTGAAGCTTTCTTT; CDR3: CASSASHGETEAFF
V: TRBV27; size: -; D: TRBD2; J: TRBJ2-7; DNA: TGTGCCAGCAGTTTAGGCGGGAGCTATTTCTACGAGCAGTACTTC; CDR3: CASSLGGSYFYEQYF
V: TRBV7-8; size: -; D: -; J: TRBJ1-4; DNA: TGTGCCAGCAGCTTAGGGAGGGATAGTCGGGAAAAACTGTTTTTT; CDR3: CASSLGRDSREKLFF
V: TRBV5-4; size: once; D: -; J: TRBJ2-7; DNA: TGTGCCAGCAGCCGCCGGGACTCGCTTACCTACGAGCAGTACTTC; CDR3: CASSRRDSLTYEQYF
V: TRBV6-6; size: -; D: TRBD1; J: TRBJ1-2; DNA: TGTGCCAGCAGTTACCCTACAGGGGGGGATGGCTACACCTTC; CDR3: CASSYPTGGDGYTF
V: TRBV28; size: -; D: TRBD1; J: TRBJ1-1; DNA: TGTGCCAGCAGTTTAGCCAGGGGGAGCACTGAAGCTTTCTTT; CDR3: CASSLARGSTEAFF
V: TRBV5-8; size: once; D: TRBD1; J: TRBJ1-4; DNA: TGTGCCAGCAGCTTGGGACAGGGGGCGCTGGATGAAAAACTGTTTTTT; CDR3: CASSLGQGALDEKLFF
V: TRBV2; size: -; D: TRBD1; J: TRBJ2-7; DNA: TGTGCCAGCGAGGGGGGGACAGGGGGCGAGCAGTACTTC; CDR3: CASEGGTGGEQYF
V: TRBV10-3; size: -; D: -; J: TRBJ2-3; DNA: TGTGCCATCAGACAGGGAGGGGATACGCAGTATTTT; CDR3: CAIRQGGDTQYF